This T cell receptor (beta chain) was identified in a study of T cells after yellow fever vaccination. V lost 5 bases and J lost 4, with 13 bases in between. This CDR3 region has 14 residues. The 5'RACE template-switching step produced TCR cDNA and added a universal primer site and UMIs. TCRdb independently ran MiXCR on the 5' RACE reads; one entry per CDR3 protein. Seen here are about 400,000 distinct CDR3 sequences, roughly 6.2% observed once, and the top ten hold approximately 16%. General study points: Some clonotypes were seen in both the CD4 and the CD8 compartments. These made up a small share and likely arose from convergent recombination.

Concerning this clonotype itself: As yet, its antigen is unknown.

This chain links TRBV12-3 or TRBV12-4 with TRBJ2-3, with D possibly TRBD2 on 6 matching bases. This sequence was found in a man aged 25-40 years who received the YFV17D yellow fever vaccine. The sequencing used PBMCs, collected 5 days after the yellow fever booster vaccination. This CDR3 is CASSPSWRADTQYF. In DNA form, the CDR3 reads TGTGCCAGCAGTCCCTCTTGGAGGGCAGATACGCAGTATTTT.